This T cell receptor beta chain appears in the sequencing data of a study of early T cells in non-severe SARS-CoV-2 infection. As for this clonotype: Its antigen is not identified.

Findings and caveats of the study: Reliance on VDJdb matching favored anti-spike CD8 responses; private and CD4 specificities were missed.

Unique molecular identifiers were attached to individual cDNA molecules. From the 5' RACE reads, TCRdb called clonotypes with MiXCR, one entry per CDR3 protein. The data contain tens of thousands of distinct CDR3 sequences, about 7.1% of them singletons. The origin of this receptor is an adult who was a healthcare worker with PCR-confirmed SARS-CoV-2 infection or an uninfected control (not recorded which). Sequencing was performed on whole blood, taken at baseline.

The chain's CDR3 is CSVRVITRSTEAFF. CDR3 in DNA: TGCAGTGTCAGGGTAATCACACGTAGCACTGAAGCTTTCTTT. The genes are TRBV20-1 and TRBJ1-1, with a tentative D call TRBD1 (5 bases). The V and J ends lost 7 bases and 4 bases respectively, with 19 bases between them. The germline V gene encodes CDR1 DFQATT and CDR2 SNEGSKA (reference sequence). CDR3 size: 14 residues.